Below, one T cell receptor (beta chain) is given with its context. Antigen: not known. Its ends do not fully match the called genes, so a read error is possible. This sample is drawn from a study of T cells in Graves' hyperthyroidism and ophthalmopathy. Study outcomes and limitations: Ophthalmopathy was model-predicted a median around 6.1 months pre-onset.

The source material, RNA transcripts, was used to amplify TCR beta CDR3 regions. The TCR CDR3 first-round RT-PCR relied on the HTBI primer set. TCRdb re-analysed the multiplex PCR reads in MiXCR, keeping a single row per CDR3 protein. The sample has about 700,000 distinct CDR3 sequences, just under 45% seen once. The CDR3 sequence is 8 residues long. Germline V gene sequence: CDR1 SNHLY, CDR2 FYNNEI. This clonotype originated in an adult man with Graves' disease, either hyperthyroidism or ophthalmopathy (not recorded which). The genes are TRBV2 and TRBJ1-4; 7 bases line up with TRBD1. Sequencing was performed on peripheral blood or thyroid tissue (not recorded which). In DNA form, the CDR3 reads TGTGCCAGCAGTGTACAGGGGTGG. As protein: CASSVQGW.